This record looks at one TCR beta chain sequence and its context. The same CDR3 arises from other DNA sequences in this sample as well. This sample was included in a study of shared clonotypes between healthy human individuals. Naive CD8 populations comprised CD45RO-negative cells positively selected for CCR7, excluding terminally differentiated effector memory CD45RA+ cells. Those who donated, Caucasian adults without exception, all lived in Nashville, Tennessee. Germline V gives CDR1 SGHKS, CDR2 YYEKEE (reference sequence). The V gene end was trimmed by 0 bases and the J gene end by 2 bases; junction bases not matched to a gene: 5. The CDR3 loop spans 15 amino acids. TCRdb keeps only in-frame clones here, not all; method: immunoSEQ multiplex PCR. The data contain more than 2 million clones, about 95% of them seen just once; the ten biggest clones take up more than 0.95%.

Sequencing input: naive CD8+ T cells sorted from blood. The V and J genes are TRBV5-5 and TRBJ2-7; 7 bases are a match to TRBD1. The origin of this receptor is a man between 18 and 29 years old in good health. This CDR3 is CASSLGQGLTYEQYF. The CDR3 DNA sequence: TGTGCCAGCAGCTTGGGACAGGGTTTAACCTACGAGCAGTACTTC.